A single sample is the source of the 6 T cell receptor beta chains below, sequenced in a study of identical twins (dated by TCRdb to the mid-2010s). The library was made by 5' RACE. Reads for this sample came from an Illumina HiSeq 2000. TCRdb itself trimmed the public reads at Q25 with fastp, ran MiXCR and retained productive beta chains. Each CDR3 protein gets just one entry, which takes the most common genes and DNA from the rows behind it. Here the sample has some 250,000 distinct CDR3 sequences; 12% occur a single time. Of the sample, more than 3.5% falls within the top ten clones. These sequences were also reported in another study, on yellow fever vaccine responses in identical twins.

The material sequenced was memory (CD45RO+) T cells sorted from blood. Sample cell subset or site, as interpreted from the label and publication: CD45RO+ enriched T cells. These receptors were obtained from a woman aged 18-30 years in good health.

The chain joins TRBV6-1 to TRBJ2-7; tentatively, D is TRBD1 (6 bases). From germline, CDR1 is MNHNS and CDR2 SASEGT. V was clipped by 10 bases and J by 7 bases, with 26 bases between them. This CDR3 has 15 amino acids. CDR3 residues: CATQGPGQIMGEQYF. DNA for the CDR3: TGTGCCACCCAAGGTCCCGGACAGATTATGGGGGAGCAGTACTTC.

The chain uses TRBV6-5 and TRBJ1-1; D possibly corresponds to TRBD1 (5 bases). Trimming took 4 bases from V and 1 from J, leaving 10 bases between them. Germline-derived CDR1 and CDR2 are MNHEY and SVGAGI. The CDR3 covers 14 residues. CDR3 in amino acids: CASSLDSKNTEAFF. The CDR3 coding sequence is TGTGCCAGCAGTTTAGACAGTAAGAACACTGAAGCTTTCTTT.

The rearrangement joins TRBV7-2 to TRBJ2-1; the D gene is possibly TRBD2 (5 bases). The V end lost 7 bases, the J end lost 2 bases, and 9 bases lay between the germline ends. The CDR3 totals 13 residues. Germline values: CDR1 SGHTA, CDR2 FQGNSA. CDR3 in DNA: TGTGCCAGCAACCCCGGGACCTACAATGAGCAGTTCTTC. Translating it yields CASNPGTYNEQFF.

DNA of the CDR3: TGTGCCAGCAGACTAGGGACAGGGGATGGAAACACCATATATTTT. It yields the protein CASRLGTGDGNTIYF. The chain has TRBV28 and TRBJ1-3, with 10 bases that match TRBD1. Germline V gene sequence: CDR1 MDHEN, CDR2 SYDVKM. The CDR3 is made up of 15 amino acids. V dropped 6 bases and J dropped 3; count of bases not matched to a gene: 5. The full variable domain, rest sourced from reference TRBV28 and TRBJ1-3, is DVKVTQSSRYLVKRTGEKVFLECVQDMDHENMFWYRQDPGLGLRLIYFSYDVKMKEKGDIPEGYSVSREKKERFSLILESASTNQTSMYLCASRLGTGDGNTIYFGEGSWLTVV.

The chain recombines TRBV20-1 with TRBJ2-7; TRBD2 might be the D (6 bases). Trimming shortened V by 1 base and J by 3 bases, and 7 bases separated the two germline ends. Germline V CDR1 and CDR2: DFQATT, SNEGSKA (reference sequence). The CDR3 length is 12 residues. The CDR3 coding sequence is TGCAGTGCTAGAGGCGGGATCTACGAGCAGTACTTC. It yields the protein CSARGGIYEQYF.

The table lists this clonotype with a few counts. The gene calls are TRBV5-1 and TRBJ2-7; 9 nucleotides line up with TRBD2. V was pared by 4 bases and J by 3 bases, with 5 bases of the junction left unmatched. Germline V gives CDR1 SGHRS, CDR2 YFSETQ. The CDR3 length is 14 residues. CDR3 sequence reads: CASSPPTSGYEQYF. The CDR3 DNA reads as TGCGCCAGCAGCCCTCCGACTAGCGGCTACGAGCAGTACTTC.